These T cell receptor beta chains were read from a single sample in a study of blood T cell repertoires in COVID-19. Profiling relied on immunoSEQ multiplex PCR, and the TCRdb table lists in-frame clones only, not all of them. The sample contains 15,000 to 20,000 clones, about nine tenths of which appear only once. The sequencing input was peripheral blood. Receptor source: a human donor with active COVID-19. The donor label of this sample is uncertain. The CDR3 runs from the conserved cysteine through the conserved F or W. D genes are given only for firm matches. Size tells how often a clone was seen (once, few, many) or the class of an expanded clone, and some rows leave it out.

d_call: TRBD2; v_call: TRBV5-1; j_call: TRBJ2-7; clone_size: NA; cdr3_aa: CASSPEGTSISYEQYF; cdr3_nt: TGCGCCAGCAGCCCGGAGGGGACTAGCATATCCTACGAGCAGTACTTC
d_call: TRBD2; v_call: TRBV5-1; j_call: TRBJ2-3; clone_size: NA; cdr3_aa: CASSLLADADTQYF; cdr3_nt: TGCGCCAGCAGCTTGCTAGCGGACGCAGATACGCAGTATTTT
d_call: TRBD2; v_call: TRBV18; j_call: TRBJ2-1; clone_size: NA; cdr3_aa: CASSPELAGGSNEQFF; cdr3_nt: TGTGCCAGCTCACCTGAACTAGCGGGGGGGTCCAATGAGCAGTTCTTC
d_call: TRBD2; v_call: TRBV4-3; j_call: TRBJ2-1; clone_size: NA; cdr3_aa: CASSQGGGTSGGRSYNEQFF; cdr3_nt: TGCGCCAGCAGCCAAGGCGGGGGGACTAGCGGGGGTAGGTCCTACAATGAGCAGTTCTTC
d_call: TRBD2; v_call: TRBV6-2/TRBV6-3; j_call: TRBJ2-1; clone_size: NA; cdr3_aa: CASSSGRLAGGYNEQFF; cdr3_nt: TGTGCCAGCAGTTCCGGTCGACTAGCGGGGGGATACAATGAGCAGTTCTTC
d_call: NA; v_call: TRBV27; j_call: TRBJ1-2; clone_size: NA; cdr3_aa: CASSLSLGVGGYTF; cdr3_nt: TGTGCCAGCAGTTTAAGTCTGGGAGTAGGCGGCTACACCTTC
d_call: NA; v_call: TRBV19; j_call: TRBJ1-5; clone_size: NA; cdr3_aa: CASSLYEVDSNQPQHF; cdr3_nt: TGTGCCAGTAGTCTGTATGAGGTAGATAGCAATCAGCCCCAGCATTTT
d_call: NA; v_call: TRBV5-1; j_call: TRBJ2-1; clone_size: NA; cdr3_aa: CASSEQWRNYNEQFF; cdr3_nt: TGCGCCAGCAGCGAGCAGTGGAGGAACTACAATGAGCAGTTCTTC
d_call: TRBD1; v_call: TRBV7-2; j_call: TRBJ1-2; clone_size: NA; cdr3_aa: CASSLFQGGYGYTF; cdr3_nt: TGTGCCAGCAGCTTATTTCAGGGGGGTTATGGCTACACCTTC
d_call: TRBD2; v_call: TRBV5-1; j_call: TRBJ2-7; clone_size: few; cdr3_aa: CASSRTSGGALREQYF; cdr3_nt: TGCGCCAGCAGCAGGACTAGCGGGGGGGCCCTGCGCGAGCAGTACTTC
d_call: TRBD1; v_call: TRBV7-6; j_call: TRBJ2-2; clone_size: NA; cdr3_aa: CASSLAWGTDGELFF; cdr3_nt: TGTGCCAGCAGCTTAGCGTGGGGGACAGATGGAGAGCTGTTTTTT
d_call: NA; v_call: TRBV9; j_call: TRBJ2-7; clone_size: NA; cdr3_aa: CASSLDGGLPEQYF; cdr3_nt: TGTGCCAGCAGCCTAGATGGGGGCCTCCCCGAGCAGTACTTC
d_call: TRBD1; v_call: TRBV5-1; j_call: TRBJ2-1; clone_size: NA; cdr3_aa: CASSLAGQGYNEQFF; cdr3_nt: TGCGCCAGCAGCTTGGCGGGACAGGGATACAATGAGCAGTTCTTC
d_call: NA; v_call: TRBV21-1; j_call: TRBJ2-7; clone_size: NA; cdr3_aa: CASSWSQGGERGPSYEQYF; cdr3_nt: TGTGCCAGCAGCTGGTCACAGGGAGGAGAGCGGGGGCCTTCCTACGAGCAGTACTTC
d_call: NA; v_call: TRBV27; j_call: TRBJ2-2; clone_size: once; cdr3_aa: CASSRYLGGIANTGELFF; cdr3_nt: TGTGCCAGCAGCAGATACCTCGGGGGTATAGCGAACACCGGGGAGCTGTTTTTT
d_call: TRBD1; v_call: TRBV6-5; j_call: TRBJ1-2; clone_size: once; cdr3_aa: CASRTRDRGSHGYTF; cdr3_nt: TGTGCCAGCAGGACCCGGGACAGGGGATCCCATGGCTACACCTTC
d_call: TRBD2; v_call: TRBV5-1; j_call: TRBJ2-7; clone_size: NA; cdr3_aa: CASSPIGGRGGRMEQYF; cdr3_nt: TGCGCCAGCAGCCCCATTGGGGGACGCGGGGGGCGAATGGAGCAGTACTTC
d_call: NA; v_call: TRBV10-3; j_call: TRBJ1-3; clone_size: NA; cdr3_aa: CAISEQSVLSGNTIYF; cdr3_nt: TGTGCCATCAGTGAGCAAAGCGTACTCTCTGGAAACACCATATATTTT
d_call: NA; v_call: TRBV7-2; j_call: TRBJ1-1; clone_size: NA; cdr3_aa: CASSSMRENTEAFF; cdr3_nt: TGTGCCAGCAGCTCAATGCGGGAGAACACTGAAGCTTTCTTT
d_call: NA; v_call: TRBV6-2/TRBV6-3; j_call: TRBJ2-7; clone_size: NA; cdr3_aa: CASSPSVISNYEQYF; cdr3_nt: TGTGCCAGCAGTCCCTCGGTGATCTCCAACTACGAGCAGTACTTC
d_call: NA; v_call: TRBV9; j_call: TRBJ1-2; clone_size: NA; cdr3_aa: CASSPQDSSYGYTF; cdr3_nt: TGTGCCAGCAGCCCTCAGGACAGTTCCTATGGCTACACCTTC
d_call: TRBD1; v_call: TRBV2; j_call: TRBJ1-4; clone_size: NA; cdr3_aa: CASSEGTGLNEKLFF; cdr3_nt: TGTGCCAGCAGCGAGGGGACAGGGCTTAACGAAAAACTGTTTTTT
d_call: TRBD1; v_call: TRBV19; j_call: TRBJ2-1; clone_size: NA; cdr3_aa: CASSITGGLNEQFF; cdr3_nt: TGTGCCAGTAGTATAACAGGGGGCCTGAATGAGCAGTTCTTC
d_call: TRBD2; v_call: TRBV19; j_call: TRBJ2-1; clone_size: NA; cdr3_aa: CASSRTSGGYNEQFF; cdr3_nt: TGTGCCAGTAGTAGGACTAGCGGGGGATACAATGAGCAGTTCTTC
d_call: TRBD1; v_call: TRBV12-5; j_call: TRBJ1-6; clone_size: once; cdr3_aa: CASGREGTGLSPLHF; cdr3_nt: TGTGCTAGTGGTAGAGAAGGGACAGGGCTATCACCCCTCCACTTT
d_call: TRBD1; v_call: TRBV11-2; j_call: TRBJ1-5; clone_size: NA; cdr3_aa: CASSSTGINQPQHF; cdr3_nt: TGTGCCAGCAGCTCGACAGGGATCAATCAGCCCCAGCATTTT
d_call: TRBD1; v_call: TRBV3-1/TRBV3-2; j_call: TRBJ2-1; clone_size: few; cdr3_aa: CASSTEGQGSYNEQFF; cdr3_nt: TGTGCCAGCAGCACGGAGGGACAGGGAAGCTACAATGAGCAGTTCTTC
d_call: NA; v_call: TRBV3-1/TRBV3-2; j_call: TRBJ1-2; clone_size: NA; cdr3_aa: CASSSGESYGYTF; cdr3_nt: TGTGCCAGCAGCTCAGGGGAATCCTATGGCTACACCTTC
d_call: TRBD2; v_call: TRBV5-1; j_call: TRBJ2-7; clone_size: NA; cdr3_aa: CASSVSGGAVKEQYF; cdr3_nt: TGCGCCAGCAGCGTCAGCGGGGGGGCCGTAAAGGAGCAGTACTTC
d_call: TRBD2; v_call: TRBV5-1; j_call: TRBJ2-2; clone_size: once; cdr3_aa: CASSLRLAGGLRSGELFF; cdr3_nt: TGCGCCAGCAGCTTACGACTCGCGGGGGGGCTTCGTTCCGGGGAGCTGTTTTTT
d_call: TRBD2; v_call: TRBV24-1; j_call: TRBJ2-3; clone_size: NA; cdr3_aa: CATPGFRTGTSGGTGTDTQYF; cdr3_nt: TGTGCCACCCCCGGATTTAGGACAGGGACTAGCGGGGGGACCGGCACAGATACGCAGTATTTT
d_call: TRBD1; v_call: TRBV5-1; j_call: TRBJ2-5; clone_size: few; cdr3_aa: CASSAGTGRQTQYF; cdr3_nt: TGCGCCAGCAGCGCCGGGACAGGGAGGCAGACCCAGTACTTC
d_call: NA; v_call: TRBV13; j_call: TRBJ2-7; clone_size: NA; cdr3_aa: CASSFSSYEQYF; cdr3_nt: TGTGCCAGCAGCTTCAGCTCCTACGAGCAGTACTTC
d_call: TRBD1; v_call: TRBV19; j_call: TRBJ1-4; clone_size: NA; cdr3_aa: CASSTGTELQKLFF; cdr3_nt: TGTGCCAGTAGTACCGGGACAGAGTTACAAAAACTGTTTTTT
d_call: NA; v_call: TRBV5-8; j_call: TRBJ2-6; clone_size: NA; cdr3_aa: CASSLDGSGANVLTF; cdr3_nt: TGTGCCAGCAGCTTGGACGGCTCTGGGGCCAACGTCCTGACTTTC
d_call: NA; v_call: TRBV9; j_call: TRBJ1-1; clone_size: NA; cdr3_aa: CASSGQSRGRTEAFF; cdr3_nt: TGTGCCAGCAGCGGGCAATCCAGGGGTCGCACTGAAGCTTTCTTT
d_call: TRBD1; v_call: TRBV27; j_call: TRBJ2-5; clone_size: NA; cdr3_aa: CASRRDSRQGTQYF; cdr3_nt: TGTGCCAGCAGACGGGACAGCCGGCAGGGGACCCAGTACTTC
d_call: TRBD1; v_call: TRBV19; j_call: TRBJ2-7; clone_size: NA; cdr3_aa: CASSWDRGLRYEQYF; cdr3_nt: TGTGCCAGTAGTTGGGACAGGGGGCTTCGCTACGAGCAGTACTTC
d_call: TRBD1; v_call: TRBV14; j_call: TRBJ2-7; clone_size: NA; cdr3_aa: CASSQPRTGSYEQYF; cdr3_nt: TGTGCCAGCAGCCAACCCCGGACAGGCTCCTACGAGCAGTACTTC
d_call: TRBD1; v_call: TRBV19; j_call: TRBJ2-2; clone_size: NA; cdr3_aa: CASILGQGSTGELFF; cdr3_nt: TGTGCCAGTATACTGGGACAGGGGAGCACCGGGGAGCTGTTTTTT
d_call: NA; v_call: TRBV27; j_call: TRBJ2-7; clone_size: NA; cdr3_aa: CASSSTGGAYEQYF; cdr3_nt: TGTGCCAGCAGTTCCACCGGGGGTGCCTACGAGCAGTACTTC
d_call: TRBD1; v_call: TRBV5-6; j_call: TRBJ2-5; clone_size: NA; cdr3_aa: CASSPGQGIGETQYF; cdr3_nt: TGTGCCAGCAGCCCGGGACAGGGGATAGGGGAGACCCAGTACTTC
d_call: NA; v_call: TRBV29-1; j_call: TRBJ2-3; clone_size: NA; cdr3_aa: CSVVGRPRGGPDTQYF; cdr3_nt: TGCAGCGTTGTTGGTAGACCCCGTGGGGGCCCAGATACGCAGTATTTT
d_call: TRBD2; v_call: TRBV5-4; j_call: TRBJ2-3; clone_size: NA; cdr3_aa: CASSLRLAGGRTDTQYF; cdr3_nt: TGTGCCAGCAGCTTGAGACTAGCGGGGGGGCGAACAGATACGCAGTATTTT
d_call: NA; v_call: TRBV4-1; j_call: TRBJ2-4; clone_size: NA; cdr3_aa: CASSQGSVEGKEPLAKNIQYF; cdr3_nt: TGCGCCAGCAGCCAAGGATCGGTGGAGGGGAAAGAGCCCCTAGCCAAAAACATTCAGTACTTC
d_call: NA; v_call: TRBV7-6; j_call: TRBJ2-2; clone_size: few; cdr3_aa: CASSQIGGDTGELFF; cdr3_nt: TGTGCCAGCAGCCAAATTGGAGGGGACACCGGGGAGCTGTTTTTT
d_call: TRBD1; v_call: TRBV18; j_call: TRBJ1-3; clone_size: NA; cdr3_aa: CASSPPLQGLGNTIYF; cdr3_nt: TGTGCCAGCTCACCACCATTACAGGGGCTTGGAAACACCATATATTTT
d_call: TRBD1; v_call: TRBV7-9; j_call: TRBJ1-1; clone_size: NA; cdr3_aa: CASAPAGGAFF; cdr3_nt: TGTGCCAGCGCCCCGGCAGGGGGAGCTTTCTTT
d_call: NA; v_call: TRBV6-5; j_call: TRBJ1-2; clone_size: NA; cdr3_aa: CASSSTGKGNYGYTF; cdr3_nt: TGTGCCAGCAGTTCTACAGGGAAGGGGAACTATGGCTACACCTTC
d_call: TRBD1; v_call: TRBV10-2; j_call: TRBJ2-3; clone_size: NA; cdr3_aa: CASSEKPQGSATDTQYF; cdr3_nt: TGCGCCAGCAGCGAAAAGCCACAGGGGTCGGCGACAGATACGCAGTATTTT
d_call: NA; v_call: TRBV2; j_call: TRBJ1-1; clone_size: once; cdr3_aa: CASSLTANTEAFF; cdr3_nt: TGTGCCAGCAGTCTGACAGCGAACACTGAAGCTTTCTTT
d_call: NA; v_call: TRBV5-4; j_call: TRBJ1-2; clone_size: NA; cdr3_aa: CASSLGGGLGGYTF; cdr3_nt: TGTGCCAGCAGCTTGGGAGGGGGATTAGGGGGCTACACCTTC
d_call: NA; v_call: TRBV5-1; j_call: TRBJ2-1; clone_size: NA; cdr3_aa: CASIPLGQGNSEQFF; cdr3_nt: TGCGCCAGCATCCCCTTGGGGCAGGGCAATAGCGAGCAGTTCTTC
d_call: TRBD1; v_call: TRBV6-1; j_call: TRBJ2-3; clone_size: once; cdr3_aa: CASSEMGQGTSDTQYF; cdr3_nt: TGTGCCAGCAGTGAGATGGGACAGGGGACGTCAGATACGCAGTATTTT
d_call: TRBD1; v_call: TRBV6-6; j_call: TRBJ2-1; clone_size: NA; cdr3_aa: CASSDPGTGFFEQFF; cdr3_nt: TGTGCCAGCAGTGATCCCGGGACAGGGTTCTTTGAGCAGTTCTTC
d_call: TRBD2; v_call: TRBV7-2; j_call: TRBJ2-5; clone_size: NA; cdr3_aa: CASSGTGLAGGRTQYF; cdr3_nt: TGTGCCAGCAGCGGAACGGGACTAGCGGGGGGGCGGACCCAGTACTTC
d_call: NA; v_call: TRBV7-9; j_call: TRBJ2-7; clone_size: NA; cdr3_aa: CASSMRQTELYEQYF; cdr3_nt: TGTGCCAGCAGCATGCGACAGACCGAACTCTACGAGCAGTACTTC
d_call: NA; v_call: TRBV7-2; j_call: TRBJ1-5; clone_size: once; cdr3_aa: CASSWGREQPQHF; cdr3_nt: TGTGCCAGCAGCTGGGGCAGGGAACAGCCCCAGCATTTT
d_call: NA; v_call: TRBV5-4; j_call: TRBJ2-7; clone_size: NA; cdr3_aa: CASSFEQSDYEQYF; cdr3_nt: TGTGCCAGCAGCTTCGAACAGTCTGACTACGAGCAGTACTTC
d_call: NA; v_call: TRBV7-9; j_call: TRBJ2-5; clone_size: NA; cdr3_aa: CASSLNLGQFQETQYF; cdr3_nt: TGTGCCAGCAGCCTAAACCTTGGACAGTTCCAAGAGACCCAGTACTTC